This T cell receptor (beta chain) was captured in a study of T cells in Graves' hyperthyroidism and ophthalmopathy. Amplification targeted TCR beta CDR3 regions from RNA transcripts. A set of HTBI primers served as the primers for a first-round RT-PCR of the TCR CDR3. TCRdb processed the multiplex PCR reads anew with MiXCR; each CDR3 protein has one entry. The table includes approximately 710,000 distinct CDR3 sequences, around 15% detected once. Germline V CDR1 and CDR2: MNHEY, SVGAGI. This CDR3 has 18 residues. With V trimmed by 2 bases and J by 7 bases, 12 bases remained unmatched. General study findings and limits: Peripheral blood also featured most of the thyroid clonotypes expanded above 0.001. A model using 13 V-J features told ophthalmopathy apart from stable hyperthyroidism.

Across 18 months, stable Graves' hyperthyroidism was marked by no progression to ophthalmopathy. This clonotype was counted many times. Its antigen is not known. This clonotype was sampled from a man aged 50 to 59 with Graves' hyperthyroidism. V gene TRBV6-5 combines with J gene TRBJ2-1; 12 bases are a match to TRBD2. Specimen: blood. Here the CDR3 DNA reads TGTGCCAGCAGTTACAACCTCCTAGCGGGAGGGCCATCGAATGAGCAGTTCTTC. Translating gives CASSYNLLAGGPSNEQFF.